The 15 T cell receptor beta chains reported below all come from one sample, sequenced in a study of naive and memory T cell subsets. The beta constant-region primer was an equimolar mix of two oligonucleotides covering TRBC1 and TRBC2. Nested alpha and beta constant-region primers with the SP2 primer drove four PCR rounds on ligated cDNA. TCRdb called the UMI-ligation and nested PCR reads again in MiXCR, with one record for every CDR3 protein. The table shows approximately 80,000 distinct CDR3 sequences, with around 9% occurring only once. Sequencing was carried out using naive CD8+ T cells from blood. Receptor source: a human donor in good health.

This clonotype was detected ten times or more. The CDR3 sequence: CASSFRTGFIETQYF. The CDR3 nucleotides read TGTGCCAGCAGTTTTCGGACAGGGTTTATTGAGACCCAGTACTTC. The gene calls are TRBV27 and TRBJ2-5, with 8 bases fitting TRBD1. Trimming at V came to 3 bases and at J to 5 bases, leaving 8 bases not matched to a gene. Germline lookup yields CDR1 MNHEY and CDR2 SMNVEV (reference sequence). The CDR3 has 15 residues.

This clonotype was seen more than once but under ten times. The chain combines TRBV6-1 with TRBJ1-2, with D perhaps TRBD1 (6 bases). The CDR3 extends over 17 amino acids. Between the trimmed V and J ends, which lost 2 bases and 1 base, there was a span of 17 bases. Germline loops: CDR1 MNHNS, CDR2 SASEGT. CDR3 loop: CASSERTGNMLNYGYTF. CDR3 nucleotides: TGTGCCAGCAGTGAAAGAACAGGGAATATGCTTAACTATGGCTACACCTTC.

V gene TRBV20-1 combines with J gene TRBJ2-7, with D perhaps TRBD1 (6 bases). The CDR3 spans 14 residues. V was shortened by 2 bases and J by 7 bases, with 18 bases between the two germline ends. CDR1 DFQATT and CDR2 SNEGSKA come from the germline V gene (reference sequence). The CDR3 nucleotides are TGCAGTGCTAGATACGGACAGAACTCGGGGGAGCAGTACTTC. This encodes CSARYGQNSGEQYF.

This clonotype was detected many times. V usage is TRBV12-3 or TRBV12-4 and J usage is TRBJ2-7, with TRBD1 as a possible D gene (6 bases). Trimming shortened V by 5 bases and J by 4 bases, and 12 bases separated the two germline ends. CDR3 length: 13 residues. This chain's CDR3 is CASSLRQGYEQYF. CDR3 DNA sequence: TGTGCCAGCAGTCTACGGCAGGGGTACGAGCAGTACTTC.

This clonotype was observed many times. The chain employs TRBV4-3 and TRBJ2-6, with a possible D match to TRBD1 (5 bases). The germline V and J ends were trimmed by 4 bases and 0 bases, with 22 bases remaining between them. CDR3 length equals 20 residues. CDR1 LGHNA and CDR2 YSLEER come from the germline V gene. The DNA of the CDR3 is TGCGCCAGCAGCCCAAGACAGACACCTGCTCCAACCTCTGGGGCCAACGTCCTGACTTTC. This encodes CASSPRQTPAPTSGANVLTF.

This clonotype was found a few times. The chain links TRBV29-1 to TRBJ2-1, with D tentatively TRBD2 (6 bases). The V end lost 1 base, the J end lost 1 base, and 11 bases lay between the germline ends. Germline CDR1 reads SQVTM; CDR2 reads ANQGSEA. This CDR3 spans 15 amino acids. The DNA for the CDR3 is TGCAGCGTTGAAGCTCGCGGGAATTCCTACAATGAGCAGTTCTTC. This translates into CSVEARGNSYNEQFF.

Details on this clonotype: A much more abundant neighbour one base away suggests this may be a read error. The conserved phenylalanine or tryptophan normally closing the CDR3 is absent here, so this likely arose from a read error. V and J are TRBV7-9 and TRBJ2-3, with D perhaps TRBD2 (5 bases). V was trimmed by 8 bases and J by 0 bases, leaving 18 bases between them. CDR1 is SEHNR, CDR2 FQNEAQ, per germline (reference sequence). The CDR3 sequence is 16 residues long. In DNA form, the CDR3 reads TGTGCCAGCTTACTAGAGCGGTACACTAGCACAGATACGCAGTATTCT. Protein product: CASLLERYTSTDTQYS.

This clonotype has a count of ten or more. This chain links TRBV7-2 with TRBJ1-4; 7 bases match TRBD1. V gave up 2 bases and J gave up 0 bases; unmatched junction bases: 15. Germline V gene data show CDR1 as SGHTA and CDR2 as FQGNSA. The CDR3 length is 20 residues. The CDR3 nucleotides are TGTGCCAGCAGCTTAATGGAGCGACAGGGCATGGCTCCAACTAATGAAAAACTGTTTTTT. It yields the protein CASSLMERQGMAPTNEKLFF.

In its sample, this clonotype was seen many times. The chain carries TRBV7-9 and TRBJ2-7; weak D call: TRBD2 (5 bases). From germline, CDR1 is SEHNR and CDR2 FQNEAQ (reference sequence). The V end lost 10 bases, the J end lost 4 bases, and 17 bases lay between the germline ends. CDR3 size: 13 residues. The CDR3 DNA follows: TGTGCCACCCCCAAGGGAGATGGGTACGAGCAGTACTTC. The encoded protein is CATPKGDGYEQYF.

This clonotype was observed at least ten times. The chain joins TRBV5-4 to TRBJ1-1; 7 bases agree with TRBD1. Germline V lookup: CDR1 SGHNT, CDR2 YYREEE (reference sequence). V lost 3 bases to trimming and J lost 3 bases; unmatched junction nucleotides: 11. The length of the CDR3 is 16 residues. CDR3 bases: TGTGCCAGCAGCTCCGGGATCAGGGGGGTTGACACTGAAGCTTTCTTT. The encoded protein is CASSSGIRGVDTEAFF.

This clonotype was detected ten times or more. This sequence joins TRBV28 and TRBJ2-2, with 8 bases that match TRBD2. The germline V gene encodes CDR1 MDHEN and CDR2 SYDVKM. This CDR3 has 13 amino acids. The V gene end was trimmed by 6 bases and the J gene end by 7 bases; junction bases not matched to a gene: 4. CDR3: CASRAGVIGELFF. The CDR3 coding sequence is TGTGCCAGCAGAGCGGGAGTTATCGGGGAGCTGTTTTTT.

This clonotype was seen more than once but under ten times. The DNA of the CDR3 is TGTGCCAGCAGTTACTCCGGGAGCCTCAATCAGCCCCAGCATTTT. This codes for CASSYSGSLNQPQHF. The chain is built from TRBV6-2 or TRBV6-3 and TRBJ1-5, with D unresolved. V was cut by 0 bases and J by 3 bases, with 9 bases left in between. This CDR3 is built from 15 residues. The germline V gene has CDR1 MNHEY and CDR2 SVGEGT.

The chain links TRBV6-6 to TRBJ2-1; D is tentatively TRBD1 or TRBD2 (5 bases each). Germline loops: CDR1 MNHNY, CDR2 SVGAGI (reference sequence). Trimming shortened V by 0 bases and J by 8 bases, and 14 bases separated the two germline ends. This CDR3 region has 15 residues. The CDR3 sequence: CASSYSGTEFHEQFF. CDR3 coding DNA: TGTGCCAGCAGTTACTCAGGGACGGAATTTCATGAGCAGTTCTTC.

Ten or more counts support this clonotype. This rearrangement joins TRBV27 to TRBJ1-1; D gene unclear. The V end lost 1 base, the J end lost 8 bases, and 14 bases lay between the germline ends. CDR3 length equals 14 residues. From germline, CDR1 is MNHEY and CDR2 SMNVEV (reference sequence). The CDR3 sequence is CASSLYSQRQEAFF. As DNA, the CDR3 is TGTGCCAGCAGTTTATACAGTCAGAGACAAGAAGCTTTCTTT.

This clonotype was counted at least ten times. The rearrangement uses TRBV6-5 and TRBJ1-1; D may be TRBD1 (6 bases). In germline, CDR1 is MNHEY, CDR2 SVGAGI. This CDR3 region has 15 residues. The V gene lost 2 bases and the J gene lost 1 base, with 11 bases spanning the gap. The CDR3 loop reads CASSYSGGPNTEAFF. The CDR3 DNA is TGTGCCAGCAGTTACAGTGGGGGCCCGAACACTGAAGCTTTCTTT.